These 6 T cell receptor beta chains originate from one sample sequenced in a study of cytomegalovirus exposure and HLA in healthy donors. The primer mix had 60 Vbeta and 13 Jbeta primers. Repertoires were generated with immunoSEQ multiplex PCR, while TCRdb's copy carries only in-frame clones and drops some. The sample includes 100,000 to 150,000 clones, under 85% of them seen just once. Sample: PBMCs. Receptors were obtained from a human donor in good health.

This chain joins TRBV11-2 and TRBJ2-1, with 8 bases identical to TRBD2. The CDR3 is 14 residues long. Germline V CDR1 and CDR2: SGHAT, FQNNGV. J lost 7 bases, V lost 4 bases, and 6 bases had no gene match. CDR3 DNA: TGTGCCAGCAGCTCGAGCGGGAGAGGGAATGAGCAGTTCTTC. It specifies CASSSSGRGNEQFF.

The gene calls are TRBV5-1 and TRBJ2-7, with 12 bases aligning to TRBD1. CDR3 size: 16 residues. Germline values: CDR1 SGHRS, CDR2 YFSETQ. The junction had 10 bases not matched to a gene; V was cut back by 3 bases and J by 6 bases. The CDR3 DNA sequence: TGCGCCAGCAGCTATACCGGGACAGGGGGCAGTATCGAGCAGTACTTC. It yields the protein CASSYTGTGGSIEQYF.

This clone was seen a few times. In nucleotides, the CDR3 is TGTGCCAGCAGCGTAGGTAGGGAGGGGAAGAGTGGCTACACCTTC. Translation gives CASSVGREGKSGYTF. V gene TRBV9 combines with J gene TRBJ1-2, with D perhaps matching TRBD1 (5 bases). Trimming removed 0 bases at V and 7 bases at J, with 16 bases between. CDR1 and CDR2 (germline): SGDLS, YYNGEE. There are 15 residues in the CDR3.

The CDR3 protein is CASGPISGNTIYF. In DNA form, the CDR3 reads TGTGCCAGCGGCCCAATCTCTGGAAACACCATATATTTT. The rearrangement links TRBV27 to TRBJ1-3; D unresolved. The CDR3 consists of 13 residues. The V end lost 8 bases, the J end lost 0 bases, and 8 bases lay between the germline ends. The germline CDR1 and CDR2 sequences are MNHEY and SMNVEV (reference sequence).

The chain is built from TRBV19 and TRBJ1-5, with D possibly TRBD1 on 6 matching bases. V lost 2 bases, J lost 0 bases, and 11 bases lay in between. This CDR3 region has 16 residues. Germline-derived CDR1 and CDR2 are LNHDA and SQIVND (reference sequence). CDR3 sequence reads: CASSISGARSNQPQHF. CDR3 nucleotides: TGTGCCAGTAGTATATCAGGGGCCCGTAGCAATCAGCCCCAGCATTTT.

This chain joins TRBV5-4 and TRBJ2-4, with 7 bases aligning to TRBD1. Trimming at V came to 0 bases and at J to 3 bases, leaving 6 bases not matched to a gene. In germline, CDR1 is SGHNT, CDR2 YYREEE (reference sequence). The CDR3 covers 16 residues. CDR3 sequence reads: CASSLGDSLFKNIQYF. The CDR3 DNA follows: TGTGCCAGCAGCTTGGGGGACAGCCTATTCAAAAACATTCAGTACTTC.